This T cell receptor (beta chain) appears in the sequencing data of a study of blood T cell repertoires in COVID-19 (dated by TCRdb to 2020 to 2021). The study in broad terms: Samples covering the acute and convalescent phases of COVID-19 were provided by collaborators in the United States, Italy and Spain. The prospective study material was composed of cDNA or gDNA derived from T cells, B-cell-depleted T cells, or PBMCs. The dataset comprised deeply sampled blood TCRbeta repertoires from subjects exposed to, actively infected with, or recovered from COVID-19. The repertoires were released in a freely available public database meant as a resource for research on the immune response to SARS-CoV-2. The samples were drawn from two sources: the first 160 participants of the ongoing ImmuneRACE study, and 950 to 1,500 subjects contributed by 6 global collaborators. Sample metadata almost always included a de-identified subject ID, COVID-19 status, age in years and sex. HLA class I and class II types, where available, came from metadata supplied by the sample provider rather than from assay-based typing. On the study overall, not on this receptor specifically: The quantity of clinical and demographic metadata differed by source and by participant and was supplied without curation.

At one collaborating source in Seattle, patients were enrolled during active infection and were followed longitudinally through the course of disease. The collaborating institutions used their own protocols to collect whole blood in K2EDTA tubes. For TCRbeta analysis, collaborator samples were shipped as frozen whole blood, as isolated PBMCs, or as DNA extracted from either sample type. TCRbeta CDR3 regions were amplified from genomic DNA by means of the immunoSEQ Assay, a bias-controlled multiplex PCR. Regarding the original processing steps: The number of nucleated cells in each sample was estimated by amplification of reference gene primers within the assay. To quantify the absolute abundance of each unique TCRbeta CDR3 rearrangement, sequence reads were collapsed and filtered. For each sample, productive Simpson clonality was calculated as the square root of Simpson's diversity index across productive rearrangements. Held by TCRdb, this immuneACCESS table contains in-frame sequences only and omits some clones. Under half of the omission traces to an unresolved V gene where checked; the cause of the rest is unknown. The D gene and trimming were derived from the DNA, and the V and J assignments and clone size from that table. The sample data list just over 350,000 clones, and approximately 86% of these were observed just once. Around 7.4% of the sample rests with the top ten.

Ends trimmed: V by 3 bases, J by 3 bases; bases unmatched to a gene: 7. The germline V gene encodes CDR1 SGHRS and CDR2 YFSETQ. The CDR3 spans 15 residues, from the cysteine through the phenylalanine. The sequence is cut down to CDR3 DNA, 45 bases in frame from base 1. Turning to this clone: Its antigen target is currently unknown. No base quality values were provided; no much bigger clone lies one nucleotide off.

The sequencing input was peripheral blood. This receptor was taken from a woman aged 55-70 years with COVID-19, enrolled during active disease. The rearranged segments are TRBV5-1 and TRBJ2-7; 9 bases in the junction line up with TRBD2. The CDR3 is CASSWGAGGNYEQYF. The DNA sequence is given as TGCGCCAGCAGCTGGGGAGCGGGGGGTAACTACGAGCAGTACTTC.